The 23 T cell receptor beta chains listed next were all sequenced from one sample in a study of metastatic and nonmetastatic thyroid tumors. Patients were all untreated before their thyroid surgery. TCRdb reprocessed the PCR reads via MiXCR. This sample has fewer than 20,000 clones; 25% to 30% occur once, and the top ten carry approximately 26%. Material for sequencing was tumor tissue. Receptors originate from a male donor with papillary thyroid cancer or a benign thyroid nodule (not recorded which). Some clones in this sample may be carry-over from other donors' samples.

This clone was observed at least ten times. The chain carries TRBV6-1 and TRBJ1-2; D perhaps matches TRBD1 (6 bases). CDR1 and CDR2 (germline): MNHNS, SASEGT. Trimming cost V 6 bases and J 8 bases, with 16 bases left between them. The CDR3 is 13 residues long. The CDR3: CASRTPGQGGYTF. CDR3 DNA: TGTGCCAGCAGGACCCCGGGACAAGGCGGCTACACCTTC.

By share, this clone ranks as medium-sized. The chain is built from TRBV5-5 and TRBJ2-7; no clear D. CDR1 SGHKS and CDR2 YYEKEE come from the germline V gene (reference sequence). The CDR3 runs to 11 residues. With 4 bases removed from V and 5 bases from J, the gap between germline ends came to 7 bases. The CDR3 is CASSNLNEQYF. DNA for the CDR3: TGTGCCAGCAGCAACCTCAACGAGCAGTACTTC.

At least ten counts were recorded for this clone. One junction end disagrees with the germline gene, perhaps due to a read error. The rearrangement links TRBV4-1 to TRBJ2-1, with D perhaps matching TRBD1 (6 bases). This CDR3 region has 13 residues. CDR1 and CDR2 from the germline V gene are MGHRA and YSYEKL. The CDR3 here is CASRQMTGIEQFF. DNA of the CDR3: TGCGCCAGCCGCCAAATGACAGGAATTGAGCAGTTCTTC.

The V gene is TRBV28, the J gene TRBJ2-2; TRBD1 matches at 9 bases. The CDR3 is 14 amino acids. The V gene end was trimmed by 5 bases and the J gene end by 3 bases; junction bases not matched to a gene: 1. Germline V gene lookup returns CDR1 MDHEN and CDR2 SYDVKM. The CDR3 DNA follows: TGTGCCAGCAGTAGGACAGGGGACACCGGGGAGCTGTTTTTT. It codes for CASSRTGDTGELFF.

The V and J genes are TRBV15 and TRBJ2-5, with D tentatively TRBD1 (6 bases). Trimming left V 4 bases short and J 5 bases short, with 11 bases between. The CDR3 is 13 residues long. Germline loops: CDR1 LNHNV, CDR2 YYDKDF (reference sequence). The CDR3 bases are TGTGCCACCAGCATTAGAAGGGGGGAGACCCAGTACTTC. Translating gives CATSIRRGETQYF.

This sequence joins TRBV20-1 and TRBJ1-2, with D possibly matching TRBD1 (6 bases). The V gene lost 2 bases and the J gene lost 5 bases, with 15 bases spanning the gap. In germline, CDR1 is DFQATT, CDR2 SNEGSKA (reference sequence). This CDR3 region has 14 residues. The CDR3, as DNA: TGCAGTGCTAGATCGCCTCAGGGGACGTATGGCTACACCTTC. It translates to CSARSPQGTYGYTF.

The chain joins TRBV20-1 to TRBJ2-2; a possible D gene is TRBD2 (5 bases). From germline, CDR1 is DFQATT and CDR2 SNEGSKA (reference sequence). V gave up 3 bases and J gave up 5 bases, with 10 bases separating them. This CDR3 is 13 amino acids long. The CDR3 protein is CSASLAATGELFF. The CDR3 DNA reads as TGCAGTGCTAGCCTAGCTGCGACCGGGGAGCTGTTTTTT.

This clone was seen many times. The chain uses TRBV7-9 and TRBJ1-4; D is uncertain. Looked up from germline, CDR1 is SEHNR and CDR2 is FQNEAQ (reference sequence). Deletions cut 5 bases from V and 4 bases from J, with 11 bases between. The CDR3 is made up of 14 amino acids. The chain's CDR3 is CASSRPERNEKLFF. CDR3 coding DNA: TGTGCCAGCAGCCGTCCCGAGCGTAATGAAAAACTGTTTTTT.

This clone occurred a few times. The chain uses TRBV2 and TRBJ1-4; no definite D call. CDR3 size: 15 residues. The germline V gene encodes CDR1 SNHLY and CDR2 FYNNEI. Trimming shortened V by 5 bases and J by 0 bases, and 10 bases separated the two germline ends. The CDR3 is CASSLDVATNEKLFF. The CDR3 nucleotides are TGTGCCAGCAGTTTGGACGTCGCAACTAATGAAAAACTGTTTTTT.

As concerns this clone: Germline and junction disagree at one end, which may indicate a read error. The chain combines TRBV10-3 with TRBJ2-1, with 9 bases that match TRBD2. The CDR3 is made up of 16 amino acids. Per the germline V gene, CDR1 is ENHRY and CDR2 is SYGVKD. The CDR3 sequence is CAITEYIGTSHTEQFF. The CDR3 coding sequence is TGTGCCATCACTGAGTATATTGGGACTAGCCACACTGAGCAGTTCTTC.

V is TRBV28 and J is TRBJ1-3; TRBD1 agrees at 10 bases. V lost 5 bases and J lost 8; bases outside the gene matches: 18. Germline V gives CDR1 MDHEN, CDR2 SYDVKM. The CDR3 loop spans 18 amino acids. This CDR3 reads CASSLTQPGQGGGDTIYF. The CDR3 coding sequence is TGTGCCAGCAGTCTGACCCAACCCGGACAGGGGGGGGGAGACACCATATATTTT.

This clone was seen ten or more times. The V gene is TRBV28, the J gene TRBJ2-1, with D unresolved. Germline-derived CDR1 and CDR2 are MDHEN and SYDVKM. With 6 bases removed from V and 7 bases from J, the gap between germline ends came to 16 bases. This CDR3 spans 14 amino acids. In DNA, the CDR3 is TGTGCCAGCAGCCCCTTGGGGATGTGGAATGAGCAGTTCTTC. Translation gives CASSPLGMWNEQFF.

The gene calls are TRBV4-1 and TRBJ1-1, with 7 positions matching TRBD1. This CDR3 is 15 amino acids long. Germline CDR1 and CDR2: MGHRA and YSYEKL. After removal of 2 bases from V and 3 bases from J, the junction contained 6 bases not matched to a gene. For the CDR3, the DNA is TGCGCCAGCAGCCAATCCGGGACAGAGGACACTGAAGCTTTCTTT. As protein: CASSQSGTEDTEAFF.

This clone was seen only a few times. This rearrangement joins TRBV27 to TRBJ1-2, with 7 bases identical to TRBD1. The CDR3 is 16 amino acids. With 7 bases clipped from V and 2 bases from J, the junction kept 13 bases outside the gene matches. Looked up from germline, CDR1 is MNHEY and CDR2 is SMNVEV (reference sequence). CDR3 DNA sequence: TGTGCCAGCATCTTGGGTACAGGGGAAGCCAACTATGGCTACACCTTC. Translating it yields CASILGTGEANYGYTF.

This clone was recorded many times. V gene TRBV6-4 combines with J gene TRBJ2-3; tentatively, D is TRBD2 (6 bases). The length of the CDR3 is 15 residues. V gave up 2 bases and J gave up 3 bases, with 12 bases separating them. In germline, CDR1 is MRHNA, CDR2 SNTAGT. In DNA form, the CDR3 reads TGTGCCAGCAGTGACGGGCGGGATTGGACAGATACGCAGTATTTT. Residues: CASSDGRDWTDTQYF.

The CDR3 sequence is CATGTGTLSGNTIYF. Here the CDR3 DNA reads TGTGCCACCGGAACAGGGACCCTAAGTGGAAACACCATATATTTT. The chain carries TRBV19 and TRBJ1-3, with D possibly matching TRBD1 (6 bases). The CDR3 runs 15 residues. Germline loops: CDR1 LNHDA, CDR2 SQIVND (reference sequence). V was shortened by 10 bases and J by 3 bases, with 19 bases between the two germline ends.

With respect to this clone: Its ends do not fully match the called genes, so a read error is possible. DNA for the CDR3: TGTCCCAGCAGCGAGCGACCGGGACAGAATCAGGCCAAGCATTTT. Amino acid sequence: CPSSERPGQNQAKHF. The rearrangement links TRBV11-2 to TRBJ1-5, with 7 nucleotides matching TRBD1. Germline V gene lookup returns CDR1 SGHAT and CDR2 FQNNGV. This CDR3 is 15 amino acids long.

The chain joins TRBV6-1 to TRBJ2-7, with D tentatively TRBD2 (5 bases). Germline values: CDR1 MNHNS, CDR2 SASEGT. V was clipped by 2 bases and J by 1 base, with 15 bases between them. The CDR3 is made up of 16 amino acids. The CDR3 DNA is TGTGCCAGCAGTGAATCCGTGACTAAGCATTCCTACGAGCAGTACTTC. It yields the protein CASSESVTKHSYEQYF.

This clone has just one count. The gene calls are TRBV20-1 and TRBJ1-1; D uncertain. Per the germline V gene, CDR1 is DFQATT and CDR2 is SNEGSKA (reference sequence). V lost 5 bases and J 1 base, leaving 8 bases between the germline ends. CDR3 length: 12 residues. The chain's CDR3 is CSAGEGNTEAFF. The CDR3, as DNA: TGCAGTGCTGGGGAGGGGAACACTGAAGCTTTCTTT.

CDR3 in amino acids: CASSLPGAYEQFF. CDR3 in DNA: TGTGCCAGCAGCTTACCGGGAGCCTATGAGCAGTTCTTC. The chain has TRBV7-2 and TRBJ2-1; D may be TRBD2 (6 bases). The CDR3 totals 13 residues. Looked up from germline, CDR1 is SGHTA and CDR2 is FQGNSA. V was shortened by 2 bases and J by 8 bases, with 10 bases between the two germline ends.

This chain links TRBV12-3 or TRBV12-4 with TRBJ2-6; tentative D call: TRBD2 (5 bases). Trimming left V 4 bases short and J 0 bases short, with 7 bases between. This CDR3 is built from 15 residues. This chain's CDR3 is CASSSRDSGANVLTF. CDR3 sequence (DNA): TGTGCCAGCAGTTCTCGGGACTCTGGGGCCAACGTCCTGACTTTC.

Comment on this clone: The junction and the germline gene differ at one end; a read error may be behind it. This chain joins TRBV5-1 and TRBJ2-3; maybe TRBD2 (7 bases). Germline V gene sequence: CDR1 SGHRS, CDR2 YFSETQ. CDR3 length: 16 residues. CDR3 protein: CANSLERGAITDTQYF. CDR3 DNA: TGTGCCAACAGCTTGGAACGGGGGGCTATCACAGATACGCAGTATTTT. The full variable domain, rest sourced from reference TRBV5-1 and TRBJ2-3, is KAGVTQTPRYLIKTRGQQVTLSCSPISGHRSVSWYQQTPGQGLQFLFEYFSETQRNKGNFPGRFSGRQFSNSRSEMNVSTLELGDSALYLCANSLERGAITDTQYFGPGTRLTVL.

This clone showed up many times. The chain couples TRBV5-1 to TRBJ1-6, with a weak D call TRBD1 (6 bases). Germline CDR1 and CDR2: SGHRS and YFSETQ. Trimming took 4 bases from V and 0 from J, leaving 8 bases between them. The CDR3 has 15 amino acids. CDR3 DNA sequence: TGCGCCAGCAGCGACAGGAGCTCCTATAATTCACCCCTCCACTTT. Amino acids: CASSDRSSYNSPLHF. Filled out from reference TRBV5-1 and TRBJ1-6, the complete variable domain reads KAGVTQTPRYLIKTRGQQVTLSCSPISGHRSVSWYQQTPGQGLQFLFEYFSETQRNKGNFPGRFSGRQFSNSRSEMNVSTLELGDSALYLCASSDRSSYNSPLHFGNGTRLTVT.